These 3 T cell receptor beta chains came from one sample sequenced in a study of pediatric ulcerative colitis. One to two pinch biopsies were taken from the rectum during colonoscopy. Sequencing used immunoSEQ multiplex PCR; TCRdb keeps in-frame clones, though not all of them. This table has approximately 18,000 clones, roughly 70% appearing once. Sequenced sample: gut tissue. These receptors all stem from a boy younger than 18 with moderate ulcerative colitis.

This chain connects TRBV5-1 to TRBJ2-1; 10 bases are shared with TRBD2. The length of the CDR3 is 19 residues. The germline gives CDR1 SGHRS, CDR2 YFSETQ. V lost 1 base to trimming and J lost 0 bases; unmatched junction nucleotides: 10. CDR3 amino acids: CASSLPSGGPPSSYNEQFF. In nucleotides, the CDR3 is TGCGCCAGCAGCTTGCCTAGCGGGGGCCCCCCTAGCTCCTACAATGAGCAGTTCTTC. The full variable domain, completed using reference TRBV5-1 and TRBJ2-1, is KAGVTQTPRYLIKTRGQQVTLSCSPISGHRSVSWYQQTPGQGLQFLFEYFSETQRNKGNFPGRFSGRQFSNSRSEMNVSTLELGDSALYLCASSLPSGGPPSSYNEQFFGPGTRLTVL.

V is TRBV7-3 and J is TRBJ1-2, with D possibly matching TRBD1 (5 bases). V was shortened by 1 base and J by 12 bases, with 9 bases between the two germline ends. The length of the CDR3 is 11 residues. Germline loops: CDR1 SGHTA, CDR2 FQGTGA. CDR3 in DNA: TGTGCCAGCAGCTTAAATAGGGACCACACCTTC. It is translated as CASSLNRDHTF.

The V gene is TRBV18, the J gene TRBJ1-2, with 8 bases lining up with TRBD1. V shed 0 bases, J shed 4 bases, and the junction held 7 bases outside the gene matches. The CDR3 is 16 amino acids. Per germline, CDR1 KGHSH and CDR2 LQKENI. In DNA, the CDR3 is TGTGCCAGCTCACCACCTTTCGACAGGGGTGCCTATGGCTACACCTTC. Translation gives CASSPPFDRGAYGYTF.